These T cell receptor beta chains were read from a single sample in a study of T cells in Graves' hyperthyroidism and ophthalmopathy. MiXCR, applied by TCRdb to the multiplex PCR reads, yields one record per CDR3 protein. The repertoire holds about 560,000 distinct CDR3 sequences, with 15% to 18% as singletons. The specimen was blood. The receptor source for this set is a woman younger than 45 with Graves' hyperthyroidism. Each CDR3 is given without its conserved first and last residue. The order of the fields is V gene, J gene, clone size, CDR3 protein. Clone sizes are given selectively: once, few, many, or a class where the clone is expanded.

TRBV6-1	TRBJ2-7	-	ASMSREVPVGGQY
TRBV29-1	TRBJ2-2	few	SVKQDTGELF
TRBV30	TRBJ1-2	-	AWSRHPSNYGYT
TRBV11-2	TRBJ2-7	-	ASSLDRGVYEQY
TRBV20-1	TRBJ2-3	many	SATALTRTDTQY
TRBV20-1	TRBJ2-7	many	SAQTGSYEQY
TRBV20-1	TRBJ1-6	-	SARDSLPGTASPLH
TRBV19	TRBJ2-3	few	ASSIQPLFPSGASTDTQY
TRBV18	TRBJ1-2	many	ASSGTASYGYT
TRBV20-1	TRBJ2-4	many	SARDVRLAGLAKNIQY
TRBV18	TRBJ1-1	many	ASSPPPGGTEAF
TRBV27	TRBJ2-7	many	ASSLAGEAYEQY
TRBV7-9	TRBJ2-3	few	ASSSRQARVPITDTQY
TRBV2	TRBJ1-2	many	ASIRINYGYT
TRBV20-1	TRBJ2-3	few	SARDLGGRADTQY
TRBV12-3/TRBV12-4	TRBJ2-5	many	ASSSGLAGDFGETQY
TRBV6-1	TRBJ2-3	-	ASSRHTGTASTDTQY
TRBV27	TRBJ2-7	many	ASSLAPDTRSYEQY
TRBV5-1	TRBJ1-1	many	ASSLVTDRGNTEAF
TRBV27	TRBJ2-2	many	ASSSGSTGSTGELF
TRBV28	TRBJ2-5	many	ASSFDTQETQY
TRBV29-1	TRBJ2-7	many	SVATEYEQY
TRBV9	TRBJ2-1	-	ASSVDTALTYEQF
TRBV5-1	TRBJ2-1	-	ASSQGPSGDYNEQF
TRBV5-1	TRBJ2-1	many	ASSLDRLEQF
TRBV3-1	TRBJ1-1	few	ASSQSPSEGSTEAF
TRBV5-5	TRBJ2-7	few	ASSLFSGAGYEQY